The 17 T cell receptor beta chains below all came from one sample that was sequenced in a study of T cells after yellow fever vaccination. From the 5' RACE reads, TCRdb called clonotypes with MiXCR, one entry per CDR3 protein. The data show roughly 65,000 distinct CDR3 sequences, approximately 6.2% seen once. This specimen was CD4+ T cells sorted from PBMCs, taken approximately 15 days after the first yellow fever vaccination. Source of these receptors: a man between 18 and 29 years old who received the YFV17D yellow fever vaccine.

This clonotype was detected many times. The V and J genes are TRBV7-6 and TRBJ1-1; D uncertain. This CDR3 spans 12 amino acids. Germline V gene sequence: CDR1 SGHVS, CDR2 FNYEAQ. The V end was cut by 0 bases, the J end by 7 bases, with 6 bases between. CDR3 in amino acids: CASSLAGREAFF. Written as DNA, the CDR3 is TGTGCCAGCAGCTTAGCAGGCCGTGAAGCTTTCTTT. Filled out from reference TRBV7-6 and TRBJ1-1, the complete variable domain reads GAGVSQSPRYKVTKRGQDVALRCDPISGHVSLYWYRQALGQGPEFLTYFNYEAQQDKSGLPNDRFSAERPEGSISTLTIQRTEQRDSAMYRCASSLAGREAFFGQGTRLTVV.

This clonotype was recorded many times. This chain links TRBV18 with TRBJ1-5; no clear D. The CDR3 is 14 residues long. Trimming shortened V by 2 bases and J by 5 bases, and 10 bases separated the two germline ends. Germline V lookup: CDR1 KGHSH, CDR2 LQKENI. CDR3 region: CASSPIFTDQPQHF. CDR3 DNA: TGTGCCAGCTCACCAATATTCACGGATCAGCCCCAGCATTTT.

The chain uses TRBV7-8 and TRBJ2-5; the match to TRBD1 covers 7 bases. Trimming removed 5 bases from V and 4 bases from J; junction bases left unmatched: 10. This CDR3 is built from 15 residues. CDR1 is SGHVS, CDR2 FQNEAQ, per germline. CDR3 in DNA: TGTGCCAGCAGCCGACGACAGGGTCGGATAGAGACCCAGTACTTC. Encoded protein: CASSRRQGRIETQYF.

This clonotype was seen at least ten times. The chain joins TRBV2 to TRBJ2-1; 11 positions agree with TRBD2. Germline CDR1 and CDR2: SNHLY and FYNNEI. V shed 6 bases and J 6 bases; nucleotides not matched to a gene: 7. This CDR3 is 15 amino acids long. The CDR3 spells CASRGSLAGVNEQFF. CDR3 in DNA: TGTGCCAGCAGAGGATCACTAGCGGGGGTCAATGAGCAGTTCTTC.

Ten or more counts support this clonotype. V gene TRBV12-3 or TRBV12-4 combines with J gene TRBJ2-2; 8 nucleotides align to TRBD2. The CDR3 is 14 residues long. V gave up 6 bases and J gave up 8 bases; unmatched junction bases: 8. CDR3 sequence reads: CASSRGLAGGELFF. In DNA, the CDR3 is TGTGCCAGCAGCCGTGGACTAGCTGGGGGGGAGCTGTTTTTT.

This clonotype was seen ten or more times. The chain has TRBV10-3 and TRBJ1-4, with a tentative D call TRBD1 (6 bases). This CDR3 has 13 residues. Germline CDR1 ENHRY, CDR2 SYGVKD. V was trimmed by 9 bases and J by 8 bases, leaving 16 bases between them. The CDR3, as DNA: TGTGCCATTAAGTCGGCAGGGGACGAAAAACTGTTTTTT. Translating it yields CAIKSAGDEKLFF.

This clonotype was found many times. The chain recombines TRBV2 with TRBJ1-4; D is undetermined. Germline V gene data show CDR1 as SNHLY and CDR2 as FYNNEI. V was trimmed by 0 bases and J by 11 bases, leaving 4 bases between them. The CDR3 sequence is 11 residues long. The CDR3 sequence is CASSEAYKLFF. DNA for the CDR3: TGTGCCAGCAGTGAAGCGTACAAACTGTTTTTT.

A remark on this clonotype: A read error is possible here, since a much larger clone lies one base away. This chain joins TRBV15 and TRBJ1-5; D is perhaps TRBD1 (5 bases). CDR1 LNHNV and CDR2 YYDKDF come from the germline V gene (reference sequence). The CDR3 is 12 residues long. In DNA, the CDR3 is TGTGCCACCAGCAGAGGGGGACGGCCCCAGCCTTTT. It is translated as CATSRGGRPQPF.

This clonotype was recorded many times. The chain joins TRBV7-2 to TRBJ2-4, with D perhaps matching TRBD1 (6 bases). This CDR3 has 15 residues. The V gene's germline CDR1 is SGHTA and CDR2 FQGNSA. Between the trimmed V and J ends, which lost 4 bases and 0 bases, there was a span of 10 bases. CDR3 DNA: TGTGCCAGCAGCTACCAGGGGAGAGCCAAAAACATTCAGTACTTC. Translated, it gives CASSYQGRAKNIQYF.

A word on this clonotype: A much larger clone sits a single nucleotide away, making a read error possible. The rearrangement links TRBV10-3 to TRBJ1-6; no clear D gene. Looked up from germline, CDR1 is ENHRY and CDR2 is SYGVKD. This CDR3 region has 15 residues. Written as DNA, the CDR3 is TGTACCATCAGTGATTGGGCAGCAAATAATTCACCCCTCCACTTT. Translated: CTISDWAANNSPLHF.

This clonotype was detected ten times or more. V gene TRBV19 combines with J gene TRBJ2-3; D may be TRBD2 (5 bases). The germline V and J ends were trimmed by 2 bases and 1 base, with 7 bases remaining between them. Per the germline V gene, CDR1 is LNHDA and CDR2 is SQIVND (reference sequence). This CDR3 contains 14 residues. The CDR3: CASSIRTGTDTQYF. In DNA, the CDR3 is TGTGCCAGTAGTATAAGGACTGGCACAGATACGCAGTATTTT.

This clonotype appeared many times. This chain joins TRBV7-2 and TRBJ2-1; the D call may be TRBD1 or TRBD2 (5 bases each). Deletions cut 7 bases from V and 9 bases from J, with 22 bases between. Germline CDR1 SGHTA, CDR2 FQGNSA. This CDR3 is 15 amino acids long. The CDR3 sequence is CASTPSPLARGEQFF. The CDR3 DNA reads as TGTGCCAGCACCCCATCCCCCCTAGCTAGGGGTGAGCAGTTCTTC.

This clonotype was seen at least ten times. The chain combines TRBV7-2 with TRBJ2-3; 10 bases align to TRBD2. The J segment lost 6 bases and the V segment lost 1 base, leaving 7 bases of the junction unmatched. The germline V gene has CDR1 SGHTA and CDR2 FQGNSA. This CDR3 region has 16 residues. The CDR3 is CASSLGLLAGKDTQYF. CDR3 nucleotide sequence: TGTGCCAGCAGCTTAGGGTTACTAGCGGGGAAGGATACGCAGTATTTT.

This chain links TRBV19 with TRBJ1-1; D ambiguous. The V end lost 5 bases, the J end lost 1 base, and 8 bases lay between the germline ends. The CDR3 is made up of 13 amino acids. Germline V lookup: CDR1 LNHDA, CDR2 SQIVND (reference sequence). The CDR3 coding sequence is TGTGCCAGTAGTCGGATAGCGAACACTGAAGCTTTCTTT. This codes for CASSRIANTEAFF.

The sample holds many counts of this clonotype. The V gene is TRBV15, the J gene TRBJ1-1; 9 nucleotides agree with TRBD1. The CDR3 has 16 amino acids. J gave up 5 bases and V 1 base, and 8 bases lay outside the gene matches. Germline values: CDR1 LNHNV, CDR2 YYDKDF (reference sequence). CDR3 sequence (DNA): TGTGCCACCAGCAGAGGGCCGCGGGACAGGGCAACTGAAGCTTTCTTT. It is translated as CATSRGPRDRATEAFF.

At least ten counts were recorded for this clonotype. The rearrangement joins TRBV28 to TRBJ1-2; D not resolved. V was clipped by 5 bases and J by 8 bases, with 15 bases between them. CDR1 is MDHEN and CDR2 is SYDVKM in the germline V gene. CDR3 length equals 13 residues. CDR3 loop: CASSRNLGRGYTF. As DNA, the CDR3 is TGTGCCAGCAGTAGGAACCTCGGCAGGGGCTACACCTTC.

This clonotype was observed at least ten times. The chain links TRBV7-9 to TRBJ2-1, with D tentatively TRBD2 (6 bases). Germline V gene sequence: CDR1 SEHNR, CDR2 FQNEAQ (reference sequence). The CDR3 spans 14 residues. V was shortened by 4 bases and J by 6 bases, with 13 bases between the two germline ends. DNA for the CDR3: TGTGCCAGCAGCTCCATGCGGGACCTCAATGAGCAGTTCTTC. As protein: CASSSMRDLNEQFF.